This entry lists 10 T cell receptor beta chains sequenced from one sample in a study of blood T cell repertoires in COVID-19. Produced via immunoSEQ multiplex PCR; TCRdb's table is partial and in-frame only. Here the sample spans approximately 300,000 clones, about 90% being singletons. The source material was PBMCs or T cells enriched from blood (not recorded which). These receptors originate from a woman in her thirties who had recovered from COVID-19.

V usage is TRBV4-3 and J usage is TRBJ2-7; unclear D gene. CDR3 length: 14 amino acids. Germline V gene data show CDR1 as LGHNA and CDR2 as YSLEER. V dropped 0 bases and J dropped 3 bases, with 9 bases sitting between them. In DNA form, the CDR3 reads TGCGCCAGCAGCCAAGATCGGTACAGCTACGAGCAGTACTTC. Translation: CASSQDRYSYEQYF.

The genes are TRBV12-5 and TRBJ1-1; 10 nucleotides line up with TRBD1. CDR3 size: 15 residues. With 5 bases clipped from V and 4 bases from J, the junction kept 7 bases outside the gene matches. Germline lookup yields CDR1 LGHNT and CDR2 FRNRAP. In DNA form, the CDR3 reads TGTGCTAGTGGTACAGGACAGGGGGAGAGCACTGAAGCTTTCTTT. Protein: CASGTGQGESTEAFF.

J is TRBJ1-1 and V is TRBV9, with TRBD1 matching 7 bases. There are 14 residues in the CDR3. Losses at the gene ends were 4 bases for V and 10 bases for J; bases not matched to a gene: 13. Germline V gene sequence: CDR1 SGDLS, CDR2 YYNGEE. CDR3 residues: CASSPRDRVAAAFF. DNA for the CDR3: TGTGCCAGCAGCCCCCGAGACAGGGTCGCGGCAGCTTTCTTT.

This rearrangement joins TRBV20-1 to TRBJ2-7; TRBD1 aligns across 8 bases. V lost 5 bases and J lost 5; bases outside the gene matches: 2. This CDR3 has 11 amino acids. Germline values: CDR1 DFQATT, CDR2 SNEGSKA (reference sequence). DNA for the CDR3: TGCAGTGCTGACAGGGGCCACGAGCAGTACTTC. Amino acid sequence: CSADRGHEQYF.

CDR3: CASSHMNTEAFF. The DNA for the CDR3 is TGTGCCAGCAGCCACATGAACACTGAAGCTTTCTTT. The gene calls are TRBV7-2 and TRBJ1-1; D ambiguous. Per the germline V gene, CDR1 is SGHTA and CDR2 is FQGNSA. V gave up 5 bases and J gave up 0 bases, with 4 bases separating them. The length of the CDR3 is 12 residues. The entire variable domain, with the rest obtained from reference TRBV7-2 and TRBJ1-1, is as follows: GAGVSQSPSNKVTEKGKDVELRCDPISGHTALYWYRQSLGQGLEFLIYFQGNSAPDKSGLPSDRFSAERTGGSVSTLTIQRTQQEDSAVYLCASSHMNTEAFFGQGTRLTVV.

The chain employs TRBV10-3 and TRBJ1-6, with a possible D match to TRBD1 (6 bases). V lost 6 bases, J lost 10 bases, and 16 bases lay in between. This CDR3 contains 14 residues. Germline loops: CDR1 ENHRY, CDR2 SYGVKD. In DNA, the CDR3 is TGTGCCATCAGACCGGACAGTGGCGGGTCACCCCTCCACTTT. This sequence encodes CAIRPDSGGSPLHF.

The chain employs TRBV7-6 and TRBJ2-7; possible D gene TRBD1, 7 bases. This CDR3 spans 14 amino acids. V dropped 5 bases and J dropped 5 bases, with 16 bases sitting between them. CDR1 SGHVS and CDR2 FNYEAQ come from the germline V gene. The chain's CDR3 is CASSRGRGVNEQYF. CDR3 DNA: TGTGCCAGCAGCCGGGGCAGGGGGGTTAACGAGCAGTACTTC.

The chain couples TRBV7-9 to TRBJ2-6; 8 nucleotides align to TRBD1. V was pared by 5 bases and J by 0 bases, with 12 bases of the junction left unmatched. Germline values: CDR1 SEHNR, CDR2 FQNEAQ (reference sequence). The CDR3 loop spans 19 amino acids. CDR3 residues: CASSKDRVYTRSGANVLTF. In DNA, the CDR3 is TGTGCCAGCAGCAAGGACAGGGTGTACACCCGCTCTGGGGCCAACGTCCTGACTTTC.

The chain combines TRBV14 with TRBJ1-5, with D perhaps TRBD1 (6 bases). This CDR3 has 19 amino acids. The ends were cut back, 4 bases at V and 0 bases at J, with 22 bases in the middle. Germline V gene sequence: CDR1 SGHDN, CDR2 FVKESK. CDR3 DNA sequence: TGTGCCAGCAGCCGCAGACAGGCCACCGTTCCTTATAGCAATCAGCCCCAGCATTTT. Amino acid sequence: CASSRRQATVPYSNQPQHF.

This chain connects TRBV7-9 to TRBJ2-3, with D perhaps TRBD2 (6 bases). V lost 1 base and J lost 3, with 17 bases in between. CDR1 SEHNR and CDR2 FQNEAQ come from the germline V gene (reference sequence). This CDR3 comprises 17 residues. The chain's CDR3 is CASSLVPGTPPTDTQYF. CDR3 in DNA: TGTGCCAGCAGCTTAGTACCGGGGACTCCTCCTACAGATACGCAGTATTTT.